This T cell receptor beta chain was retrieved from a study of PD-1 blockade in classical Hodgkin lymphoma. Brentuximab vedotin exposure varied, and every patient relapsed after autologous stem cell transplantation. The assay was immunoSEQ multiplex PCR, and TCRdb's table has in-frame clones only and misses some. The repertoire holds over 70,000 clones, with roughly 90% as singletons. The CDR3 loop spans 14 amino acids. The germline CDR1 and CDR2 sequences are MGHDK and SYGVNS. V lost 2 bases to trimming and J lost 5 bases; unmatched junction nucleotides: 5. General observations from the study: Relapsed/refractory patients reportedly had the lowest baseline TCR diversity, below newly diagnosed patients, who were below healthy donors. Complete responders started with a diversity level that resembled newly diagnosed patients at baseline.

This clone was observed a few times. Its matching antigen is unknown. This chain joins TRBV25-1 and TRBJ1-1; 7 positions agree with TRBD1. This specimen was peripheral blood mononuclear cells (PBMCs), taken at baseline. This sequence originates from a human donor with classical Hodgkin lymphoma. As DNA, the CDR3 is TGTGCCAGCAGTGAAGCAGGGGGGGGAACTGAAGCTTTCTTT. Protein sequence: CASSEAGGGTEAFF.